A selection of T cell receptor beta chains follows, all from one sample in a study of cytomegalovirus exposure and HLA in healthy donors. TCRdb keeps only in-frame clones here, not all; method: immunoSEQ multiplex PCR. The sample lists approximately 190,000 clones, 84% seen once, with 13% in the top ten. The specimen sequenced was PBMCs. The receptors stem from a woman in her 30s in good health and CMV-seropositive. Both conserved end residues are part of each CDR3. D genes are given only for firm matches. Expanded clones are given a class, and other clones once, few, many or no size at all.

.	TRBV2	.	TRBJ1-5	CASRAQQGQPQHF	TGTGCCAGCAGAGCCCAGCAGGGTCAGCCCCAGCATTTT
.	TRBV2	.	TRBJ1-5	CASSLQGYGSNQPQHF	TGTGCCAGCAGTCTACAGGGCTATGGGAGCAATCAGCCCCAGCATTTT
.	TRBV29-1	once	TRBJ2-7	CSVRGTDYEQYF	TGCAGCGTTCGGGGGACAGACTACGAGCAGTACTTC
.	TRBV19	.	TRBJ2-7	CASRLTGGTYEQYF	TGTGCCAGTAGGTTGACAGGCGGTACCTACGAGCAGTACTTC
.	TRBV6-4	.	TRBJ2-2	CASSREVNTGELFF	TGTGCCAGCAGTAGGGAGGTGAACACCGGGGAGCTGTTTTTT
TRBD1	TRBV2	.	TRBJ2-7	CASTPGTAISYEQYF	TGTGCCAGCACCCCCGGGACAGCTATCTCCTACGAGCAGTACTTC
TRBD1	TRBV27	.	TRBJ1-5	CASTGLKGGQGGNFVLQPQHF	TGTGCCAGCACAGGACTCAAAGGTGGACAGGGGGGAAATTTTGTCCTTCAGCCCCAGCATTTT
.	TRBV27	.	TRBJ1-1	CASSFNGQPNTEAFF	TGTGCCAGCAGTTTTAACGGACAGCCGAACACTGAAGCTTTCTTT
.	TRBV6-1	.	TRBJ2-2	CASPPIYGGGLFF	TGTGCCAGTCCCCCGATATACGGTGGAGGGCTGTTTTTT
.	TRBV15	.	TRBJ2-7	CATSIIGGGNHYEQYF	TGTGCCACCAGCATAATTGGGGGAGGAAACCACTACGAGCAGTACTTC
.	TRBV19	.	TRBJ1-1	CASSPDPGIDEAFF	TGTGCCAGTAGTCCAGATCCTGGTATCGATGAAGCTTTCTTT
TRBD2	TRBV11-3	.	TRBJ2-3	CASSLGGGIAGLDTQYF	TGTGCCAGCAGCTTAGGTGGAGGTATAGCGGGCCTTGATACGCAGTATTTT
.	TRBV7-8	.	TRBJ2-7	CASTLASGRDFGSSYEQYF	TGTGCCAGCACCCTAGCGTCCGGGAGAGATTTTGGGAGTTCCTACGAGCAGTACTTC
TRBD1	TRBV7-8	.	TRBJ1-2	CASSLNRGEDGGYTF	TGTGCCAGCAGCTTAAACAGGGGTGAAGATGGCGGCTACACCTTC
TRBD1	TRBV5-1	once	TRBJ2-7	CASSPAGTAAYEQYF	TGCGCCAGCAGCCCGGCCGGGACAGCAGCCTACGAGCAGTACTTC
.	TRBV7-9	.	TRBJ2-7	CASSSLYEQYF	TGTGCCAGCAGCTCTCTTTACGAGCAGTACTTC
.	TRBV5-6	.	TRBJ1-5	CASSLGGGLRPQHF	TGTGCCAGCAGCCTGGGAGGCGGGCTTAGGCCCCAGCATTTT
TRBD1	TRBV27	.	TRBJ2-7	CASSLGTGINEQYF	TGTGCCAGCAGTTTAGGGACAGGGATCAACGAGCAGTACTTC
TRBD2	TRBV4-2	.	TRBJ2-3	CASSPRSGGLTDTQYF	TGTGCCAGCAGCCCTCGGAGCGGGGGATTGACAGATACGCAGTATTTT
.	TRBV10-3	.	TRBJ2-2	CASQDGQTNTGELFF	TGTGCCAGCCAAGATGGGCAGACGAACACCGGGGAGCTGTTTTTT
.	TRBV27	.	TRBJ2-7	CARRCDEQYF	TGTGCCAGACGGTGCGACGAGCAGTACTTC
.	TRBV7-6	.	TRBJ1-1	CASSLDLYLTAKNNEAFF	TGTGCCAGCAGCTTAGATCTTTATCTGACAGCAAAAAACAATGAAGCTTTCTTT
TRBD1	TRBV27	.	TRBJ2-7	CASKPLGQGTYEQYF	TGTGCCAGCAAGCCATTGGGACAGGGAACCTACGAGCAGTACTTC
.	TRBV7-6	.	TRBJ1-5	CASSLAGRGNQPQHF	TGTGCCAGCAGCTTAGCAGGGCGGGGAAATCAGCCCCAGCATTTT
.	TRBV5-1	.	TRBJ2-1	CASSLDLSYNEQFF	TGCGCCAGCAGCTTGGATTTATCCTACAATGAGCAGTTCTTC
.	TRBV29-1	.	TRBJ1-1	CSVEDWAYTEAFF	TGCAGCGTTGAAGATTGGGCGTACACTGAAGCTTTCTTT
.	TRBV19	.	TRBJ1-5	CASKESPVNQPQHF	TGTGCCAGTAAGGAGAGTCCCGTCAATCAGCCCCAGCATTTT
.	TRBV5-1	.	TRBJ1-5	CASSLEGGGNQPQHF	TGCGCCAGCAGCTTGGAGGGTGGGGGGAATCAGCCCCAGCATTTT
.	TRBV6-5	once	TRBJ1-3	CAARGGTSSGNTIYF	TGTGCCGCCCGGGGAGGCACTTCCTCTGGAAACACCATATATTTT
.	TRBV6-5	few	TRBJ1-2	CASTDGPSRGGYTF	TGTGCCAGCACCGATGGGCCATCCAGGGGTGGCTACACCTTC
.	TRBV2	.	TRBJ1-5	CASKRSYQPQHF	TGTGCCAGCAAGAGGTCTTATCAGCCCCAGCATTTT
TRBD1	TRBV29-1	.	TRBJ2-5	CSVSLGQNREETQYF	TGCAGCGTGTCTTTGGGACAGAACCGAGAAGAGACCCAGTACTTC
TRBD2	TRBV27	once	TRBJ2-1	CASSLGGSPYNEQFF	TGTGCCAGCAGTTTGGGCGGGAGCCCCTACAATGAGCAGTTCTTC
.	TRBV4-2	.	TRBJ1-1	CASSPLGEGGTEAFF	TGTGCCAGCAGCCCCTTGGGGGAGGGGGGCACTGAAGCTTTCTTT
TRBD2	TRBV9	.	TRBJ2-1	CASSLRPVGTSGNNEQFF	TGTGCCAGCAGCCTACGCCCAGTGGGGACTAGCGGGAACAATGAGCAGTTCTTC
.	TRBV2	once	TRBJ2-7	CASSFAGEQYF	TGTGCCAGCAGTTTCGCGGGAGAGCAGTACTTC
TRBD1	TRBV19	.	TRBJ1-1	CASSPDRDRTEAFF	TGTGCCAGTAGTCCCGACAGGGATCGTACTGAAGCTTTCTTT